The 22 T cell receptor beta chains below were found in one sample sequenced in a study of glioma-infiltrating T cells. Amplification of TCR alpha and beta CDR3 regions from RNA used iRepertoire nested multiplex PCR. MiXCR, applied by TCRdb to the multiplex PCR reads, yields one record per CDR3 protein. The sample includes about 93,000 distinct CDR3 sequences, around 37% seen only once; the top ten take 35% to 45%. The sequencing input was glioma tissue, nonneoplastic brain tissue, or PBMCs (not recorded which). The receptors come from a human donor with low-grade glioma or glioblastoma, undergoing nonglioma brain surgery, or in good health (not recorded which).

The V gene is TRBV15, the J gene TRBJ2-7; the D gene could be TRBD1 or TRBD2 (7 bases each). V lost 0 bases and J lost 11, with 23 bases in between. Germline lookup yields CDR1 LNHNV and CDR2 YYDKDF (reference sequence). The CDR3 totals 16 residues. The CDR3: CATSRDHATGVSGKYF. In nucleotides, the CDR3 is TGTGCCACCAGCAGAGACCACGCAACAGGGGTCAGCGGGAAGTACTTC.

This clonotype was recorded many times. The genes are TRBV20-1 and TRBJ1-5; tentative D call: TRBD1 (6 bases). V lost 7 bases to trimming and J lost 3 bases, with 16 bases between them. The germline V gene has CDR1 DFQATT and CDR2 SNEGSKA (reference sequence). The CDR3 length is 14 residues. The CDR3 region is CSVGRGRNNQPQHF. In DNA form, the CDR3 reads TGCAGTGTAGGAAGGGGGAGGAACAATCAGCCCCAGCATTTT.

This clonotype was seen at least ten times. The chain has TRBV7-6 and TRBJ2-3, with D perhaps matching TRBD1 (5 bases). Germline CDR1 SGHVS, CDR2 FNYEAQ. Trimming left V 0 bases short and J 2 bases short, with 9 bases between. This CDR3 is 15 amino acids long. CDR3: CASSLADSSTDTQYF. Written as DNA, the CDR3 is TGTGCCAGCAGCTTAGCTGACAGCTCCACAGATACGCAGTATTTT.

The CDR3 sequence is CAGTQPGAGGGTQYF. The CDR3 DNA sequence: TGTGCCGGCACTCAACCCGGTGCGGGAGGAGGCACGCAGTATTTT. This sequence joins TRBV6-1 and TRBJ2-3; 8 nucleotides line up with TRBD2. This CDR3 region has 15 residues. CDR1 is MNHNS and CDR2 is SASEGT in the germline V gene. The V segment lost 11 bases and the J segment 9 bases; nucleotides outside the gene matches: 19.

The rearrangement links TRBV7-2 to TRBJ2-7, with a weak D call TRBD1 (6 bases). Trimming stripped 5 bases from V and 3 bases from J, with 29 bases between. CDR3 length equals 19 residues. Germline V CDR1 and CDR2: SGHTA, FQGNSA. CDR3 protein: CASSPPTGITRVGGYEQYF. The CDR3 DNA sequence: TGTGCCAGCAGCCCCCCTACAGGGATTACTCGGGTTGGTGGCTACGAGCAGTACTTC. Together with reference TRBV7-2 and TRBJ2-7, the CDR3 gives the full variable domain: GAGVSQSPSNKVTEKGKDVELRCDPISGHTALYWYRQSLGQGLEFLIYFQGNSAPDKSGLPSDRFSAERTGGSVSTLTIQRTQQEDSAVYLCASSPPTGITRVGGYEQYFGPGTRLTVT.

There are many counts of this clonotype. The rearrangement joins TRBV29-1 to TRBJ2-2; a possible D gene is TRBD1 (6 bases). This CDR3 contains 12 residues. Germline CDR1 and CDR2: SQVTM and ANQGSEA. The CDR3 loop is CSIQGATGELFF. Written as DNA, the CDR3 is TGCAGTATACAGGGAGCCACCGGGGAGCTGTTTTTT.

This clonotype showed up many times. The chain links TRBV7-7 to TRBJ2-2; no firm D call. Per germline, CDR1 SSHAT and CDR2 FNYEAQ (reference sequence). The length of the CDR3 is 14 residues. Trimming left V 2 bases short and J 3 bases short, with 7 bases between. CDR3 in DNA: TGTGCCAGCAGCTTACACCCATACACCGGGGAGCTGTTTTTT. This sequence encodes CASSLHPYTGELFF. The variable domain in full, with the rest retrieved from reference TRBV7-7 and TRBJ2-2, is GAGVSQSPRYKVTKRGQDVTLRCDPISSHATLYWYQQALGQGPEFLTYFNYEAQPDKSGLPSDRFSAERPEGSISTLTIQRTEQRDSAMYRCASSLHPYTGELFFGEGSRLTVL.

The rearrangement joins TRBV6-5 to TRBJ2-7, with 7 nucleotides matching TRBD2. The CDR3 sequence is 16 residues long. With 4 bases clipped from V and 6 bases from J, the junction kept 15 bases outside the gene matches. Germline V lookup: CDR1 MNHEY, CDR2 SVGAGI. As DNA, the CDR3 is TGTGCCAGCAGTTTCGCTAGCGTGAGAGGGAGGGTCGAGCAGTACTTC. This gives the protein CASSFASVRGRVEQYF.

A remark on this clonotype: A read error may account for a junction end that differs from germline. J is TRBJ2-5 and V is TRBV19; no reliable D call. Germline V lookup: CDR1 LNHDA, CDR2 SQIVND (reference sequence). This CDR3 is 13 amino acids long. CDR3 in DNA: TGTGCCAGTAGTTGGTACTTCCAAGAGCCCCAGTACTTC. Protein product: CASSWYFQEPQYF.

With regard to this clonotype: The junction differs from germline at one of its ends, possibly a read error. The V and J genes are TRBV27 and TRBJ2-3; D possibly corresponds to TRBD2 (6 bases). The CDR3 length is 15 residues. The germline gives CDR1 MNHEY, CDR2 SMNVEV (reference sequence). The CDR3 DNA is TGTGCCACCAGTTTTTTGGGGGGTAGCACAGATACGCAGTATTTT. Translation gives CATSFLGGSTDTQYF.

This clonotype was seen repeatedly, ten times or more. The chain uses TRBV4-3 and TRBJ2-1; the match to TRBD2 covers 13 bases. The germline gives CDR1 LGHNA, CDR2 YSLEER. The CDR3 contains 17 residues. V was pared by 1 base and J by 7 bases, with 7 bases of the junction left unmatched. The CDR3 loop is CASSQGAGLAGLNEQFF. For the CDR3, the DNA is TGCGCCAGCAGCCAAGGGGCGGGACTAGCGGGATTGAATGAGCAGTTCTTC.

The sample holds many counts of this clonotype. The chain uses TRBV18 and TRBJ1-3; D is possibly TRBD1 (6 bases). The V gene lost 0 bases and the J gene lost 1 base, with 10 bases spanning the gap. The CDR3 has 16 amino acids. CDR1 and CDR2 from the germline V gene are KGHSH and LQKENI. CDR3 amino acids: CASSPPRTVSGNTIYF. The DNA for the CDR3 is TGTGCCAGCTCACCACCCCGGACAGTTTCTGGAAACACCATATATTTT.

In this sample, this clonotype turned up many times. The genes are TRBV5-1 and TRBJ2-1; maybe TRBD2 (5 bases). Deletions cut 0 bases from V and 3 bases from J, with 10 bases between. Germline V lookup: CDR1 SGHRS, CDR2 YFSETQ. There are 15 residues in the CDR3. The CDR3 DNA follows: TGCGCCAGCAGCTTGGCTTCGGGGATCTACAATGAGCAGTTCTTC. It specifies CASSLASGIYNEQFF.

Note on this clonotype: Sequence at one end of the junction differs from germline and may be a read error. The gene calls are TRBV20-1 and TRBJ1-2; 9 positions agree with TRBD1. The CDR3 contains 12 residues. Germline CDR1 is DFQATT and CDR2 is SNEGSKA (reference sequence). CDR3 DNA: TGTAGTGCCAGGGACAGGGTCCATGGCTACACCTTC. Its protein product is CSARDRVHGYTF.

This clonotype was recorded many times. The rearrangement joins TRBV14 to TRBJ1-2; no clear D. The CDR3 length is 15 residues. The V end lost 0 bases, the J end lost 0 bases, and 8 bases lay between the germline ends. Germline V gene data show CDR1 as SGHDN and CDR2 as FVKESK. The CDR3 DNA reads TGTGCCAGCAGCCAAGATCCCAGTCCTAACTATGGCTACACCTTC. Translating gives CASSQDPSPNYGYTF.

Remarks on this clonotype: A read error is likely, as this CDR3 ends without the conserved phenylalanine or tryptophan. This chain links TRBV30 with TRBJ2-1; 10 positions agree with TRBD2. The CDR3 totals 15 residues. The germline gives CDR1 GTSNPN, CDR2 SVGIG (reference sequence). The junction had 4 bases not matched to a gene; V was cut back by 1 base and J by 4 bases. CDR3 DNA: TGTGCCTGGAGTGAAGGACTAGCGGATTACAATGAGCAGTTCCTC. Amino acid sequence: CAWSEGLADYNEQFL.

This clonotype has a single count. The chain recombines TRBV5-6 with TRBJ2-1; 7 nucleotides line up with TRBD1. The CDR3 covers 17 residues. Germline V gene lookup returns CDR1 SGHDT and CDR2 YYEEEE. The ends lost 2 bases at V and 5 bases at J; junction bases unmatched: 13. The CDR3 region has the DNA TGTGCCAGCAGCTTCATACTTACCGGGACAGTCGACAATGAGCAGTTCTTC. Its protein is CASSFILTGTVDNEQFF.

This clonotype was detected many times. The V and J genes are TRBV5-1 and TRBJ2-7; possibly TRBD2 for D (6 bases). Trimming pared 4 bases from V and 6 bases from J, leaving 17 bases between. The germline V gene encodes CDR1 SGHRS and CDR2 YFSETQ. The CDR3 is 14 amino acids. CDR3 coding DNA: TGCGCCAGCAGCCCGGGGGACCCCCAAGTCGAGCAGTACTTC. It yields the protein CASSPGDPQVEQYF.

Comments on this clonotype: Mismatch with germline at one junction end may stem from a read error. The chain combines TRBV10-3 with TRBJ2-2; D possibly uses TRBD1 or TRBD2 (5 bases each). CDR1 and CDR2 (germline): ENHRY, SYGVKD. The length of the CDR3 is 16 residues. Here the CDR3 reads CAISEISIRNTGDLFF. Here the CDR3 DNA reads TGTGCCATCAGTGAGATTTCGATTAGGAACACCGGGGACCTGTTTTTT.

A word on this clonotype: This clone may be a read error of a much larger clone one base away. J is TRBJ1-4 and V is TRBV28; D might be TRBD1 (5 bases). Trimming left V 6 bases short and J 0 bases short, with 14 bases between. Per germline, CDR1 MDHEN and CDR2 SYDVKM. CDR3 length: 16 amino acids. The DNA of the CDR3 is TGTGCCAGCAGACCACCGGCAGGGCCAACTAATGAAAAACTGTTTTTT. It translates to CASRPPAGPTNEKLFF.

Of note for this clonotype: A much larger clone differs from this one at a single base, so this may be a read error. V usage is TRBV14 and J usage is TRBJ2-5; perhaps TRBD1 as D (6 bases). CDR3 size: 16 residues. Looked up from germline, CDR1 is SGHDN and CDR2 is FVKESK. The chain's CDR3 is CASSQEGHQSRETLYF. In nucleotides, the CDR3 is TGTGCCAGCAGCCAAGAGGGACACCAGAGCAGAGAGACCCTGTACTTC.

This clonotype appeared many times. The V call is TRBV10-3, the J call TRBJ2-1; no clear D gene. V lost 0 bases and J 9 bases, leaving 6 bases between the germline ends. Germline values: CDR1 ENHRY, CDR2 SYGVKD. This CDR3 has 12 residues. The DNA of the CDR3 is TGTGCCATCAGTGAGTCGCTAGGTGAGCAGTTCTTC. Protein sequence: CAISESLGEQFF.